Below, 31 T cell receptor beta chains from the same sample are listed, as sequenced in a study of blood T cell repertoires in COVID-19 (dated by TCRdb to the early 2020s). The library was built by means of the immunoSEQ multiplex PCR assay. Entries here come from immuneACCESS through TCRdb and include only in-frame sequences with V and J called. Some clones fail to appear in such tables; in the studies checked, an unresolved V gene covers under half of the shortfall, and the cause of the remainder is unknown. A total of some 200,000 clones appear in this sample, 90% to 95% of them only once. The ten largest clones take up 0.76% of the sample. Sequencing used peripheral blood. The receptor source for this set is a man aged 25-45 years with COVID-19, enrolled during active disease.

The CDR3 here is CASSLAVRSPQNTGELFF. As DNA, the CDR3 is TGCGCCAGCAGCTTGGCCGTCAGGTCTCCCCAGAACACCGGGGAGCTGTTTTTT. The chain couples TRBV5-1 to TRBJ2-2; D remains unclear. The germline V and J ends were trimmed by 0 bases and 1 base, with 16 bases remaining between them. Germline V lookup: CDR1 SGHRS, CDR2 YFSETQ. The CDR3 covers 18 residues.

This chain links TRBV7-7 with TRBJ2-5, with 10 bases that match TRBD1. The CDR3 has 14 amino acids. Trimming removed 5 bases from V and 2 bases from J; junction bases left unmatched: 2. Germline CDR1 is SSHAT and CDR2 is FNYEAQ (reference sequence). The CDR3 sequence: CASSADRGQETQYF. The CDR3 DNA follows: TGTGCCAGCAGCGCGGACAGGGGGCAAGAGACCCAGTACTTC.

The V gene is TRBV2, the J gene TRBJ2-3; no clear D. CDR1 SNHLY and CDR2 FYNNEI come from the germline V gene. Trimming left V 10 bases short and J 6 bases short, with 17 bases between. The CDR3 has 13 amino acids. CDR3: CATKFGDGDTQYF. For the CDR3, the DNA is TGTGCCACCAAATTCGGAGATGGGGATACGCAGTATTTT.

CDR3: CASSLWTGGPLDTQYF. In DNA, the CDR3 is TGCGCCAGCAGCTTGTGGACGGGGGGGCCCCTGGATACGCAGTATTTT. The genes are TRBV5-1 and TRBJ2-3; 8 nucleotides agree with TRBD2. The CDR3 covers 16 residues. The trim removed 1 base at V and 6 bases at J, leaving 10 bases unmatched. The germline V gene encodes CDR1 SGHRS and CDR2 YFSETQ.

The genes are TRBV15 and TRBJ1-5; the D is unclear. Germline V lookup: CDR1 LNHNV, CDR2 YYDKDF (reference sequence). V was shortened by 0 bases and J by 3 bases, with 12 bases between the two germline ends. CDR3 length equals 16 residues. The CDR3 loop is CATSREVTANNQPQHF. DNA of the CDR3: TGTGCCACCAGCAGAGAGGTCACCGCGAACAATCAGCCCCAGCATTTT.

The CDR3 protein is CASSQEWDIGAFF. The CDR3 DNA reads TGCGCCAGCAGCCAAGAATGGGACATAGGAGCTTTCTTT. The chain joins TRBV4-1 to TRBJ1-1, with D possibly TRBD1 on 6 matching bases. CDR1 and CDR2 from the germline V gene are MGHRA and YSYEKL. V lost 0 bases and J 10 bases, leaving 12 bases between the germline ends. The CDR3 loop spans 13 amino acids.

The rearrangement links TRBV5-6 to TRBJ1-5; perhaps TRBD1 as D (6 bases). From germline, CDR1 is SGHDT and CDR2 YYEEEE. Deletions cut 4 bases from V and 4 bases from J, with 18 bases between. This CDR3 is built from 16 residues. CDR3 sequence (DNA): TGTGCCAGCAGCCGGAGGTCACAGGGAATTAATCAGCCCCAGCATTTT. Translating it yields CASSRRSQGINQPQHF.

A remark on this clone: At one end, the junction sequence differs from germline, possibly due to a read error. The J gene is TRBJ1-5, the V gene TRBV5-1; 12 positions match TRBD1. CDR1 is SGHRS and CDR2 is YFSETQ in the germline V gene. There are 15 residues in the CDR3. The CDR3 DNA reads as TGCGCCAGCAGCCTAGGGACAGGGGGCAAACAGCCCCAGCATTTT. It yields the protein CASSLGTGGKQPQHF.

This clone was recorded a few times. J is TRBJ2-2 and V is TRBV10-3, with TRBD2 matching over 9 bases. Germline CDR1 reads ENHRY; CDR2 reads SYGVKD. The CDR3 is made up of 17 amino acids. V lost 0 bases to trimming and J lost 7 bases; unmatched junction nucleotides: 9. CDR3 coding DNA: TGTGCCATCAGTGAGTCGAAATCTAGCGGGGAAAGCGGGGAGCTGTTTTTT. It is translated as CAISESKSSGESGELFF.

The genes are TRBV4-1 and TRBJ1-4, with 9 bases aligning to TRBD1. Germline loops: CDR1 MGHRA, CDR2 YSYEKL. With V trimmed by 1 base and J by 2 bases, 8 bases remained unmatched. The CDR3 runs to 18 residues. CDR3 in DNA: TGCGCCAGCAGCCAAGCCTTACAGGGGGCGCGGACTAATGAAAAACTGTTTTTT. Protein: CASSQALQGARTNEKLFF.

The chain carries TRBV6-4 and TRBJ1-1, with D maybe TRBD1 (5 bases). Trimming left V 4 bases short and J 4 bases short, with 13 bases between. This CDR3 is built from 14 residues. The germline CDR1 and CDR2 sequences are MRHNA and SNTAGT. CDR3 DNA: TGTGCCAGCAGTGCGGAGGGGCGGGCCACTGAAGCTTTCTTT. This codes for CASSAEGRATEAFF.

The chain has TRBV3-1 (or the pseudogene TRBV3-2) and TRBJ1-4; D gene ambiguous. The CDR3 totals 14 residues. V lost 3 bases and J 0 bases, leaving 5 bases between the germline ends. CDR1 and CDR2 from the germline V gene are LGHDT and YNNKEL (reference sequence). CDR3 DNA: TGTGCCAGCAGCCACCAGTCAACTAATGAAAAACTGTTTTTT. Translated: CASSHQSTNEKLFF.

The J gene is TRBJ1-3, the V gene TRBV9; D is perhaps TRBD1 (5 bases). The CDR3 length is 15 residues. Looked up from germline, CDR1 is SGDLS and CDR2 is YYNGEE. Trimming pared 2 bases from V and 4 bases from J, leaving 13 bases between. The CDR3 protein is CASSVPGQEGNTIYF. For the CDR3, the DNA is TGTGCCAGCAGCGTGCCCGGACAAGAGGGAAACACCATATATTTT.

This chain links TRBV29-1 with TRBJ2-3, with 10 bases aligning to TRBD2. Per the germline V gene, CDR1 is SQVTM and CDR2 is ANQGSEA. The CDR3 has 13 residues. V was clipped by 6 bases and J by 0 bases; unmatched bases: 0. The CDR3 coding sequence is TGCAGCGTAGCGGGAGGGAGCACAGATACGCAGTATTTT. It is translated as CSVAGGSTDTQYF.

This sequence joins TRBV15 and TRBJ2-5, with TRBD1 as a possible D gene (5 bases). Germline CDR1 reads LNHNV; CDR2 reads YYDKDF (reference sequence). This CDR3 has 12 amino acids. The ends were cut back, 3 bases at V and 3 bases at J, with 5 bases in the middle. The CDR3 DNA follows: TGTGCCACCAGCAGGACAGAAGAGACCCAGTACTTC. Translating it yields CATSRTEETQYF.

V is TRBV5-5 and J is TRBJ1-4, with 8 bases matching TRBD1. The ends lost 0 bases at V and 8 bases at J; junction bases unmatched: 6. Germline V gene data show CDR1 as SGHKS and CDR2 as YYEKEE (reference sequence). The CDR3 sequence is 15 residues long. CDR3 residues: CASSLVRGLGEKLFF. DNA of the CDR3: TGTGCCAGCAGCTTGGTCAGGGGGCTGGGGGAAAAACTGTTTTTT.

The chain joins TRBV19 to TRBJ1-2; D might be TRBD1 (5 bases). V was shortened by 0 bases and J by 3 bases, with 17 bases between the two germline ends. CDR1 is LNHDA and CDR2 is SQIVND in the germline V gene (reference sequence). The CDR3 totals 17 residues. CDR3 loop: CASSIERRRGRYYGYTF. For the CDR3, the DNA is TGTGCCAGTAGTATAGAACGGAGACGGGGGAGATACTATGGCTACACCTTC.

The rearrangement joins TRBV12-3 or TRBV12-4 to TRBJ2-7, with D perhaps matching TRBD2 (6 bases). V shed 5 bases and J shed 5 bases, with 13 bases lying between them. The CDR3 is 13 residues long. CDR3 region: CASSQGGVHEQYF. CDR3 bases: TGTGCCAGCAGTCAGGGCGGGGTCCACGAGCAGTACTTC.

In its sample, this clone was seen once. CDR3 DNA sequence: TGTGCCAGCAGCCCAACTAGCGGGGCCGGGGAGCTGTTTTTT. Protein: CASSPTSGAGELFF. V gene TRBV3-1 (or the pseudogene TRBV3-2) combines with J gene TRBJ2-2, with 10 bases matching TRBD2. The V gene's germline CDR1 is LGHDT and CDR2 YNNKEL (reference sequence). V lost 4 bases to trimming and J lost 6 bases; unmatched junction nucleotides: 2. This CDR3 comprises 14 residues.

The chain employs TRBV5-6 and TRBJ1-2, with D perhaps matching TRBD1 (5 bases). Germline values: CDR1 SGHDT, CDR2 YYEEEE. V was shortened by 0 bases and J by 7 bases, with 7 bases between the two germline ends. The CDR3 has 12 amino acids. CDR3 bases: TGTGCCAGCAGCTTGGCGGGGGGTGGCTACACCTTC. Encoded protein: CASSLAGGGYTF.

The chain couples TRBV6-6 to TRBJ1-1, with TRBD1 as a possible D gene (5 bases). CDR3 size: 15 residues. The germline V gene encodes CDR1 MNHNY and CDR2 SVGAGI (reference sequence). V lost 0 bases and J 6 bases, leaving 14 bases between the germline ends. The CDR3 region is CASSYSGRGGAEAFF. The CDR3 DNA reads as TGTGCCAGCAGTTACTCGGGCCGGGGAGGGGCTGAAGCTTTCTTT.

This clone was recorded only once. V and J are TRBV5-1 and TRBJ2-3, with D hard to call. V was cut by 0 bases and J by 4 bases, with 12 bases left in between. The CDR3 has 15 amino acids. The germline V gene encodes CDR1 SGHRS and CDR2 YFSETQ. The CDR3 nucleotides are TGCGCCAGCAGCTTGGCGGCTAGTTTTTCAGATACGCAGTATTTT. Its protein is CASSLAASFSDTQYF.

This clone was observed once. V gene TRBV7-9 combines with J gene TRBJ2-7; weak D call: TRBD1 (6 bases). Germline V gene lookup returns CDR1 SEHNR and CDR2 FQNEAQ (reference sequence). Trimming left V 5 bases short and J 6 bases short, with 11 bases between. The CDR3 is made up of 12 amino acids. CDR3 in amino acids: CASSRGGSEQYF. CDR3 DNA sequence: TGTGCCAGCAGCAGAGGGGGTTCCGAGCAGTACTTC.

V is TRBV5-1 and J is TRBJ2-1; 9 bases are shared with TRBD1. The length of the CDR3 is 19 residues. Germline lookup yields CDR1 SGHRS and CDR2 YFSETQ. Unmatched junction bases numbered 25, after V lost 1 base and J lost 14 bases. CDR3 nucleotides: TGCGCCAGCAGCTTGATACAGGGGGCTCGAGGTACCCCCCTCCCACAAAAGTTCTTC. It encodes CASSLIQGARGTPLPQKFF.

This clone has just a few counts. This chain links TRBV10-3 with TRBJ1-2; D gene unclear. V lost 0 bases to trimming and J lost 6 bases, with 5 bases between them. The CDR3 spans 12 residues. Per germline, CDR1 ENHRY and CDR2 SYGVKD. DNA for the CDR3: TGTGCCATCAGTGAGTCGCAGGATGGCTACACCTTC. Translating gives CAISESQDGYTF.

The CDR3 is CASSLWGGESQPQHF. The CDR3 nucleotides read TGTGCCAGCAGTTTATGGGGGGGCGAAAGTCAGCCCCAGCATTTT. This chain uses TRBV27 with TRBJ1-5, with D possibly TRBD1 on 6 matching bases. This CDR3 spans 15 amino acids. Per germline, CDR1 MNHEY and CDR2 SMNVEV (reference sequence). V was cut by 1 base and J by 6 bases, with 13 bases left in between.

This chain joins TRBV2 and TRBJ2-4, with TRBD2 as a possible D gene (5 bases). V lost 10 bases and J lost 1, with 14 bases in between. CDR1 is SNHLY and CDR2 is FYNNEI in the germline V gene. The CDR3 has 14 amino acids. CDR3 DNA: TGTGCCACGCGGGCTAGAGCGGCCAAAAACATTCAGTACTTC. It specifies CATRARAAKNIQYF.

The chain links TRBV1 to TRBJ1-2. TRBV1 is recorded as a pseudogene. This CDR3 region has 13 residues. For the CDR3, the DNA is TGCACCAGCAGCCAACATTTAGAGTATGGCTACACCTTC. Translation gives CTSSQHLEYGYTF.

The chain has TRBV3-1 (or the pseudogene TRBV3-2) and TRBJ1-6; 8 positions match TRBD1. CDR3 size: 14 residues. J lost 9 bases, V lost 4 bases, and 5 bases had no gene match. Looked up from germline, CDR1 is LGHDT and CDR2 is YNNKEL (reference sequence). CDR3: CASSPQGVRSPLHF. CDR3 sequence (DNA): TGTGCCAGCAGCCCACAGGGGGTCCGTTCACCCCTCCACTTT.

The chain is built from TRBV10-3 and TRBJ2-2; 8 bases align to TRBD1. The V segment lost 5 bases and the J segment 5 bases; nucleotides outside the gene matches: 4. CDR3 length: 14 amino acids. The germline gives CDR1 ENHRY, CDR2 SYGVKD. CDR3 in amino acids: CAISPDRETGELFF. In DNA, the CDR3 is TGTGCCATCAGTCCGGACAGGGAAACCGGGGAGCTGTTTTTT.

The chain combines TRBV3-1 (or the pseudogene TRBV3-2) with TRBJ1-5, with TRBD1 matching over 8 bases. The CDR3 is 18 residues long. V was pared by 4 bases and J by 0 bases, with 11 bases of the junction left unmatched. Germline V CDR1 and CDR2: LGHDT, YNNKEL (reference sequence). CDR3 in amino acids: CASSLPGDRSVSNQPQHF. The CDR3 DNA sequence: TGTGCCAGCAGCCTCCCTGGGGACAGGTCTGTTAGCAATCAGCCCCAGCATTTT.